Listed below are T cell receptor beta chains from one sample, sequenced in a study of regulatory T cells in long-lasting Graves disease. TCRdb analysed the multiplex PCR reads with MiXCR anew, one entry per CDR3 protein. The sample lists over 300,000 distinct CDR3 sequences, around a fifth occurring once. The specimen was peripheral blood mononuclear cells (PBMCs), collected when the disease was refractory, from a patient treated with antithyroid drugs. These receptors were collected from a female donor with Graves disease. Each CDR3 is given with its conserved first and last residue. Each record gives: J gene, V gene, clone size, CDR3 protein. A row's size may be missing; if present it is once, few, many or a size class.

J: TRBJ1-6
V: TRBV7-9
size: NA
CDR3: CASSPRTGDPLNSPLHF

J: TRBJ1-5
V: TRBV7-6
size: few
CDR3: CASSPRRVGQPQHF

J: TRBJ1-5
V: TRBV27
size: many
CDR3: CASSWTANQPQHF

J: TRBJ2-2
V: TRBV13
size: NA
CDR3: CASSLAVTGYANTGELFF

J: TRBJ2-2
V: TRBV7-2
size: few
CDR3: CASSFWSAPSTGELFF

J: TRBJ1-2
V: TRBV29-1
size: many
CDR3: CSVERGANYGYTF

J: TRBJ2-5
V: TRBV7-2
size: many
CDR3: CASSLGGGRETQYF

J: TRBJ2-1
V: TRBV30
size: NA
CDR3: CAWSRDRGNEQFF

J: TRBJ1-2
V: TRBV6-1
size: many
CDR3: CASSEPLLGSGGYTF

J: TRBJ1-2
V: TRBV11-2
size: NA
CDR3: CASSSRGISLGYTF

J: TRBJ2-6
V: TRBV2
size: many
CDR3: CASSVQISGANVLTF

J: TRBJ1-1
V: TRBV2
size: many
CDR3: CASSEGQENTEAFF

J: TRBJ1-6
V: TRBV5-1
size: NA
CDR3: CASSLTGRTNSPLHF

J: TRBJ1-2
V: TRBV13
size: many
CDR3: CASSSLDLHYGYTF

J: TRBJ2-6
V: TRBV6-5
size: many
CDR3: CASSYSTPTWASGANVLTF

J: TRBJ2-7
V: TRBV7-8
size: many
CDR3: CASSEGGHEQYF

J: TRBJ1-6
V: TRBV29-1
size: many
CDR3: CSVSGQGGSPLHF

J: TRBJ1-3
V: TRBV2
size: few
CDR3: CAITPTGSGNTIYF

J: TRBJ1-1
V: TRBV12-3/TRBV12-4
size: many
CDR3: CASITSSTRTNTEAFF

J: TRBJ1-4
V: TRBV4-1
size: few
CDR3: CASSPSYGQVGNEKLFF

J: TRBJ2-7
V: TRBV20-1
size: few
CDR3: CSARPTSGRALFLYEQYF

J: TRBJ2-1
V: TRBV5-1
size: few
CDR3: CASSFEGSGAYNEQFF

J: TRBJ1-3
V: TRBV20-1
size: NA
CDR3: CSAAEGSGNTIYF

J: TRBJ1-6
V: TRBV5-1
size: few
CDR3: CASSWDRFNSPLHF

J: TRBJ1-1
V: TRBV12-3/TRBV12-4
size: NA
CDR3: CASSRSAFPEAFF

J: TRBJ2-3
V: TRBV20-1
size: NA
CDR3: CSVSPPRLAGDTQYF

J: TRBJ2-3
V: TRBV5-1
size: NA
CDR3: CASSSGGDTQYF

J: TRBJ2-4
V: TRBV7-2
size: many
CDR3: CASSLARGSKNIQYF

J: TRBJ2-7
V: TRBV6-5
size: many
CDR3: CASSSTRGEQYF

J: TRBJ1-6
V: TRBV7-9
size: NA
CDR3: CASSLGGQGLSPLHF

J: TRBJ1-4
V: TRBV28
size: many
CDR3: CASSTDRAATPTNEKLFF

J: TRBJ2-7
V: TRBV6-1
size: many
CDR3: CASRLYDLSSYEQYF

J: TRBJ1-1
V: TRBV20-1
size: NA
CDR3: CSVGGVGPPRTEAFF

J: TRBJ2-7
V: TRBV7-8
size: NA
CDR3: CASSFGTEVYEQYF

J: TRBJ2-5
V: TRBV24-1
size: many
CDR3: CATSDPGATETQYF

J: TRBJ1-6
V: TRBV4-3
size: NA
CDR3: CASSQGANDNSPLHF

J: TRBJ1-2
V: TRBV19
size: NA
CDR3: CASRRTEDYGYTF

J: TRBJ1-2
V: TRBV10-2
size: few
CDR3: CASSESVGLVGYTF

J: TRBJ2-7
V: TRBV7-2
size: NA
CDR3: CASSLGEIAYEQYF

J: TRBJ1-4
V: TRBV28
size: many
CDR3: CASSLGGTKGKLFF

J: TRBJ2-7
V: TRBV27
size: NA
CDR3: CASSPYTGGAYEQYF

J: TRBJ2-7
V: TRBV6-1
size: few
CDR3: CASSQTRVLGEQYF

J: TRBJ2-7
V: TRBV29-1
size: many
CDR3: CSVSGRARYEQYF

J: TRBJ2-7
V: TRBV13
size: few
CDR3: CTSSLGTTYEQYF